One sample yielded the 2 T cell receptor beta chains listed below, sequenced in a study of read filtering for tumor transcriptome and immune sequencing. The library was built from approximately 400 ng RNA with molecular barcoded adaptors for alpha/delta and beta/gamma chains. TCRdb called the reads again in MiXCR, with one record for every CDR3 protein. The sample has about 58,000 distinct CDR3 sequences, 12% seen once; the top ten hold 16%. Input material: a population of CD138-negative cells sorted from bone marrow. The receptors shown here come from a donor at least 40 years old with multiple myeloma.

This clonotype has at least ten counts. The chain is built from TRBV6-1 and TRBJ2-2; D is unclear. Per the germline V gene, CDR1 is MNHNS and CDR2 is SASEGT. Trimming shortened V by 10 bases and J by 0 bases, and 9 bases separated the two germline ends. The CDR3 extends over 13 amino acids. The chain's CDR3 is CATSWANTGELFF. The CDR3 DNA reads TGTGCCACTAGTTGGGCGAACACCGGGGAGCTGTTTTTT.

This clonotype was picked up many times. This rearrangement joins TRBV7-9 to TRBJ1-1, with 7 bases fitting TRBD1. The V gene end was trimmed by 5 bases and the J gene end by 1 base; junction bases not matched to a gene: 10. This CDR3 is 16 amino acids long. Germline V gives CDR1 SEHNR, CDR2 FQNEAQ (reference sequence). The CDR3 loop is CASSPPTGTANTEAFF. CDR3 DNA sequence: TGTGCCAGCAGCCCACCGACCGGGACAGCGAACACTGAAGCTTTCTTT.